This entry lists 23 T cell receptor beta chains sequenced from one sample in a study of shared clonotypes between healthy human individuals. This table comes from immunoSEQ multiplex PCR, and its TCRdb copy is limited to in-frame clones, with some not included. The sample records some 1,100,000 clones, 75% to 80% being singletons. Sequencing used memory CD4+ T cells from PBMCs. Indicated subset: CD45RA-negative fraction. The origin of the receptors is a man aged 18 to 30 in good health. Some clones in this sample may be carry-over from other donors' samples.

This rearrangement joins TRBV10-3 to TRBJ2-7; D uncertain. The CDR3 length is 15 residues. V was cut by 0 bases and J by 3 bases, with 12 bases left in between. From germline, CDR1 is ENHRY and CDR2 SYGVKD. This chain's CDR3 is CAISESMARSYEQYF. CDR3 nucleotides: TGTGCCATCAGTGAGTCTATGGCAAGGAGCTACGAGCAGTACTTC.

The V gene is TRBV2, the J gene TRBJ2-1; tentatively, D is TRBD2 (5 bases). V was trimmed by 4 bases and J by 10 bases, leaving 8 bases between them. Germline CDR1 and CDR2: SNHLY and FYNNEI. The CDR3 covers 11 residues. This CDR3 reads CASSVQREQFF. The DNA of the CDR3 is TGTGCCAGCAGTGTTCAGCGGGAGCAGTTCTTC.

The chain joins TRBV6-1 to TRBJ2-2; D may correspond to TRBD1 or TRBD2 (5 bases each). CDR1 and CDR2 from the germline V gene are MNHNS and SASEGT. Deletions cut 7 bases from V and 0 bases from J, with 9 bases between. The CDR3 length is 14 residues. CDR3 sequence reads: CASTRDPNTGELFF. DNA of the CDR3: TGTGCCAGCACTCGGGACCCGAACACCGGGGAGCTGTTTTTT.

The chain employs TRBV6-6 and TRBJ1-2, with a possible D match to TRBD1 (5 bases). The CDR3 runs 14 residues. Germline CDR1 is MNHNY and CDR2 is SVGAGI (reference sequence). The germline V and J ends were trimmed by 2 bases and 5 bases, with 12 bases remaining between them. CDR3 in amino acids: CASSYAGGGYGYTF. CDR3 DNA: TGTGCCAGCAGTTACGCCGGGGGAGGGTATGGCTACACCTTC.

This clone was seen only a few times. The rearrangement links TRBV28 to TRBJ2-7, with TRBD1 matching 9 bases. The CDR3 has 16 amino acids. Germline V gene sequence: CDR1 MDHEN, CDR2 SYDVKM. Trimming cost V 3 bases and J 6 bases; bases outside gene matches: 12. In DNA, the CDR3 is TGTGCCAGCAGTTTTCATAATTGGGACAGGGTGTCCGAGCAGTACTTC. As protein: CASSFHNWDRVSEQYF.

This clone came up once. The CDR3 spells CASSLKATDTQYF. The DNA for the CDR3 is TGTGCCAGCAGCTTGAAAGCGACAGATACGCAGTATTTT. The genes are TRBV7-8 and TRBJ2-3, with D unclear. CDR1 is SGHVS and CDR2 is FQNEAQ in the germline V gene. Trimming left V 3 bases short and J 3 bases short, with 7 bases between. This CDR3 is 13 amino acids long.

The gene calls are TRBV5-1 and TRBJ2-7, with 13 bases matching TRBD2. Germline V gene lookup returns CDR1 SGHRS and CDR2 YFSETQ. V dropped 3 bases and J dropped 6; count of bases not matched to a gene: 6. There are 15 residues in the CDR3. The CDR3 DNA reads as TGCGCCAGCAGCTCCGCCGGGACTAGCGGGACCGAGCAGTACTTC. Translation: CASSSAGTSGTEQYF.

The rearrangement uses TRBV29-1 and TRBJ1-1; 10 bases align to TRBD1. This CDR3 has 12 residues. The germline V gene encodes CDR1 SQVTM and CDR2 ANQGSEA. Trimming took 7 bases from V and 6 from J; bases not matched to a gene: 5. CDR3 amino acids: CSAGTGAAEAFF. In nucleotides, the CDR3 is TGCAGCGCCGGGACAGGGGCGGCTGAAGCTTTCTTT.

The rearrangement uses TRBV6-4 and TRBJ1-2; 7 bases match TRBD1. The germline V gene has CDR1 MRHNA and CDR2 SNTAGT. The CDR3 is 15 amino acids. The V and J ends lost 6 bases and 4 bases, in that order; junction bases with no gene match: 11. Here the CDR3 DNA reads TGTGCCAGCAGCCCACAAGGGGGCGCGAGCTATGGCTACACCTTC. Translation: CASSPQGGASYGYTF.

The chain couples TRBV18 to TRBJ1-1; a possible D gene is TRBD1 (6 bases). Germline V CDR1 and CDR2: KGHSH, LQKENI. This CDR3 region has 16 residues. Trimming cost V 3 bases and J 4 bases, with 18 bases left between them. CDR3 sequence reads: CASSPSGWGAGTEAFF. The CDR3 nucleotides read TGTGCCAGCTCACCGAGCGGCTGGGGGGCAGGCACTGAAGCTTTCTTT.

V is TRBV6-5 and J is TRBJ2-3, with D possibly TRBD2 on 6 matching bases. Germline V lookup: CDR1 MNHEY, CDR2 SVGAGI. V was pared by 6 bases and J by 5 bases, with 12 bases between. The CDR3 totals 13 residues. The CDR3 nucleotides are TGTGCCAGCAGACCCGGGAGCCGAGATACGCAGTATTTT. Translated: CASRPGSRDTQYF.

A remark on this clone: The germline gene is not matched at one end of the junction; a read error may be the cause. This chain links TRBV6-4 with TRBJ2-2; D perhaps matches TRBD1 (5 bases). The germline V gene encodes CDR1 MRHNA and CDR2 SNTAGT. The CDR3 loop spans 15 amino acids. The CDR3 is CASSPQGSKTGELFF. In nucleotides, the CDR3 is TGTGCCAGCAGTCCCCAGGGATCGAAGACCGGGGAGCTGTTTTTT.

The chain carries TRBV10-3 and TRBJ2-2; D unclear. This CDR3 spans 18 amino acids. Trimming stripped 2 bases from V and 2 bases from J, with 18 bases between. Germline CDR1 reads ENHRY; CDR2 reads SYGVKD. DNA of the CDR3: TGTGCCATCAGTGAGCGAAAGGGCCTCGGACGAAACACCGGGGAGCTGTTTTTT. Protein sequence: CAISERKGLGRNTGELFF.

This clone appeared once. This chain joins TRBV4-1 and TRBJ2-7; 9 bases match TRBD2. Germline V lookup: CDR1 MGHRA, CDR2 YSYEKL. Germline trimming cut 0 bases from V and 2 bases from J; bases unmatched to any gene: 11. The CDR3 is 18 amino acids. The CDR3 here is CASSQDSPGSGSPYEQYF. CDR3 nucleotide sequence: TGCGCCAGCAGCCAAGATTCGCCCGGTAGCGGGAGCCCCTACGAGCAGTACTTC.

This clone was counted many times. At one of its ends the junction is not consistent with the germline gene, which may arise from a read error. The chain couples TRBV7-9 to TRBJ1-3; a weak D match, TRBD1 (5 bases). CDR3 length: 12 amino acids. Germline V lookup: CDR1 SEHNR, CDR2 FQNEAQ (reference sequence). CDR3 in DNA: TGTGCCAGCAGCTTCGGACACCCCGGGGGAGATTTT. Amino acids: CASSFGHPGGDF.

The V gene is TRBV11-3, the J gene TRBJ2-1; D gene uncertain. Per the germline V gene, CDR1 is SGHNT and CDR2 is YENEEA. The length of the CDR3 is 12 residues. V lost 5 bases, J lost 4 bases, and 6 bases lay in between. Written as DNA, the CDR3 is TGTGCCAGCAGCACGACGTACAATGAGCAGTTCTTC. Amino acids: CASSTTYNEQFF.

The chain has TRBV7-8 and TRBJ1-4; maybe TRBD1 (5 bases). V dropped 1 base and J dropped 8 bases, with 11 bases sitting between them. Germline V gene sequence: CDR1 SGHVS, CDR2 FQNEAQ. The CDR3 runs to 14 residues. The CDR3 coding sequence is TGTGCCAGCAGCTTAGGAGGGAGGGACGAAAAACTGTTTTTT. Its protein product is CASSLGGRDEKLFF.

Worth noting for this clone: Other DNA sequences of this sample code for an identical CDR3. V usage is TRBV5-6 and J usage is TRBJ2-7; tentative D call: TRBD1 (6 bases). V was shortened by 2 bases and J by 1 base, with 10 bases between the two germline ends. Germline V gene sequence: CDR1 SGHDT, CDR2 YYEEEE. The CDR3 covers 14 residues. For the CDR3, the DNA is TGTGCCAGCAGCTTCGACAGGATATCCTACGAGCAGTACTTC. Protein product: CASSFDRISYEQYF.

This clone was recorded a few times. The gene calls are TRBV4-1 and TRBJ2-1, with 11 bases aligning to TRBD2. The CDR3 consists of 17 residues. V was pared by 6 bases and J by 4 bases, with 11 bases of the junction left unmatched. Germline V CDR1 and CDR2: MGHRA, YSYEKL. CDR3 amino acids: CASSPRGTSGVYNEQFF. The CDR3 DNA follows: TGCGCCAGCAGTCCTCGCGGGACTAGCGGAGTTTACAATGAGCAGTTCTTC.

A remark on this clone: This sample includes further DNA sequences coding for the same CDR3. The genes are TRBV7-2 and TRBJ2-3; unclear D gene. Trimming took off 2 bases at V and 2 bases at J, with 8 bases between the two ends. The CDR3 runs 14 residues. Per the germline V gene, CDR1 is SGHTA and CDR2 is FQGNSA. In nucleotides, the CDR3 is TGTGCCAGCAGCTTAATAGCTTCCACAGATACGCAGTATTTT. Translation: CASSLIASTDTQYF.

The chain recombines TRBV4-1 with TRBJ1-1, with D possibly TRBD1 on 6 matching bases. V was trimmed by 4 bases and J by 13 bases, leaving 16 bases between them. CDR3 length equals 12 residues. Germline V lookup: CDR1 MGHRA, CDR2 YSYEKL. The CDR3 sequence is CASSPRTALRFF. The CDR3 DNA is TGCGCCAGCAGCCCTCGGACAGCACTCCGTTTCTTT.

The chain uses TRBV9 and TRBJ1-5, with D unresolved. This CDR3 spans 15 amino acids. CDR1 SGDLS and CDR2 YYNGEE come from the germline V gene. Deletions cut 0 bases from V and 4 bases from J, with 11 bases between. CDR3 in amino acids: CASSVVCQKNQPQHF. The DNA of the CDR3 is TGTGCCAGCAGCGTAGTTTGTCAGAAGAATCAGCCCCAGCATTTT.

This clone was recorded a few times. The rearrangement uses TRBV2 and TRBJ1-1; D might be TRBD1 (5 bases). The germline V gene has CDR1 SNHLY and CDR2 FYNNEI. The germline V and J ends were trimmed by 7 bases and 0 bases, with 12 bases remaining between them. The CDR3 is made up of 14 amino acids. CDR3 loop: CASKLRQLNTEAFF. CDR3 coding DNA: TGTGCCAGCAAATTACGACAGCTGAACACTGAAGCTTTCTTT.